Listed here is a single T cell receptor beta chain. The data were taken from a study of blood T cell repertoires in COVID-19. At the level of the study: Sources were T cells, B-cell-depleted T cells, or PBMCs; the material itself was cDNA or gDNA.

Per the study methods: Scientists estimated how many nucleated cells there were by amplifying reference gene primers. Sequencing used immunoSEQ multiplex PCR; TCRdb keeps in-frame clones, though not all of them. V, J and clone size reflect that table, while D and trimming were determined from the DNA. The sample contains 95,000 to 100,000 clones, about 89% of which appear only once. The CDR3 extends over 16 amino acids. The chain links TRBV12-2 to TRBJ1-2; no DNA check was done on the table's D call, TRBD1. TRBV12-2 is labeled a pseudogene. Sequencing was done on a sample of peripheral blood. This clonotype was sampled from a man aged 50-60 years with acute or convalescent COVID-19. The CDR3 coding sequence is TGTGCAAGTCGCTTTGCCCCCCAAGGGGCTAACTATGGCTACACCTTC. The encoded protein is CASRFAPQGANYGYTF.